A single sample gave rise to the 21 T cell receptor beta chains below, sequenced in a study of blood T cell repertoires in COVID-19. Here immunoSEQ multiplex PCR was the method, and the copy in TCRdb shows in-frame clones only, minus some. Of around 180,000 clones in the sample, around 90% are singletons; the top ten hold around a quarter. The source material was peripheral blood. The receptors were gathered from a man between 60 and 75 years old with acute or convalescent COVID-19.

This clone was counted a single time. The chain joins TRBV6-5 to TRBJ2-2; the match to TRBD1 covers 8 bases. Trimming removed 6 bases from V and 4 bases from J; junction bases left unmatched: 7. CDR1 MNHEY and CDR2 SVGAGI come from the germline V gene. The CDR3 sequence is 15 residues long. CDR3 loop: CASSRGQAGTGELFF. In DNA, the CDR3 is TGTGCCAGCAGCCGGGGACAGGCGGGCACCGGGGAGCTGTTTTTT.

V usage is TRBV29-1 and J usage is TRBJ1-1; 10 nucleotides line up with TRBD1. CDR3 length: 14 amino acids. CDR1 and CDR2 (germline): SQVTM, ANQGSEA. V shed 4 bases, J shed 5 bases, and the junction held 7 bases outside the gene matches. As DNA, the CDR3 is TGCAGCGTTGTCATTGGGACAGGGGCGACTGAAGCTTTCTTT. It encodes CSVVIGTGATEAFF.

This sequence joins TRBV20-1 and TRBJ2-7; D unclear. The germline V gene has CDR1 DFQATT and CDR2 SNEGSKA (reference sequence). There are 11 residues in the CDR3. Trimming removed 2 bases from V and 3 bases from J, with 5 bases in between. The CDR3 region is CSARNSYEQYF. The CDR3 nucleotides read TGCAGTGCTAGAAACAGCTACGAGCAGTACTTC.

The CDR3 region has the DNA TGTGCCAGCAGTGAAGGAGCCACCTATCAGCCCCAGCATTTT. It codes for CASSEGATYQPQHF. This chain uses TRBV6-1 with TRBJ1-5; D is undetermined. V dropped 1 base and J dropped 5 bases, with 9 bases sitting between them. Germline lookup yields CDR1 MNHNS and CDR2 SASEGT. CDR3 size: 14 residues.

The chain is built from TRBV18 and TRBJ2-1; 10 bases agree with TRBD1. V trimming: 4 bases; J trimming: 2 bases; junction bases outside the gene matches: 5. The length of the CDR3 is 16 residues. Germline V CDR1 and CDR2: KGHSH, LQKENI. The CDR3 protein is CASSLVTGGTYNEQFF. CDR3 bases: TGTGCCAGCTCACTCGTGACAGGGGGCACCTACAATGAGCAGTTCTTC.

V and J are TRBV18 and TRBJ2-2; 8 nucleotides match TRBD1. Losses at the gene ends were 3 bases for V and 4 bases for J; bases not matched to a gene: 7. From germline, CDR1 is KGHSH and CDR2 LQKENI. CDR3 size: 16 residues. CDR3 DNA: TGTGCCAGCTCACCGCTCGGGACAGGTGGCACCGGGGAGCTGTTTTTT. Translation gives CASSPLGTGGTGELFF.

V is TRBV24-1 and J is TRBJ1-3, with D unresolved. This CDR3 is built from 17 residues. The V gene's germline CDR1 is KGHDR and CDR2 SFDVKD. The V end was cut by 4 bases, the J end by 0 bases, with 15 bases between. The CDR3 reads CATSEIRKVNSGNTIYF. CDR3 DNA: TGTGCCACCAGTGAGATCAGGAAAGTAAACTCTGGAAACACCATATATTTT.

A remark on this clone: Mismatch with germline at one junction end may stem from a read error. The rearrangement joins TRBV24-1 to TRBJ2-2, with TRBD1 matching 10 bases. CDR3 length: 14 amino acids. Per the germline V gene, CDR1 is KGHDR and CDR2 is SFDVKD. DNA for the CDR3: TGTACCACCAGGGGACAGGGGCCTGGCGGGGAGCTGTTTTTT. It specifies CTTRGQGPGGELFF.

The chain uses TRBV6-2 or TRBV6-3 and TRBJ1-5; D perhaps matches TRBD1 (6 bases). The CDR3 is 14 residues long. CDR1 MNHEY and CDR2 SVGEGT come from the germline V gene. Trimming removed 5 bases at V and 2 bases at J, with 10 bases between. The CDR3 region has the DNA TGTGCCAGCAGTAGGGGGTACGGCAATCAGCCCCAGCATTTT. Amino acid sequence: CASSRGYGNQPQHF.

V gene TRBV2 combines with J gene TRBJ2-3; D gene uncertain. This CDR3 comprises 12 residues. Germline loops: CDR1 SNHLY, CDR2 FYNNEI. The V gene lost 5 bases and the J gene lost 0 bases, with 3 bases spanning the gap. The CDR3 DNA sequence: TGTGCCAGCAGTCGTAGCACAGATACGCAGTATTTT. Amino acids: CASSRSTDTQYF.

This clone was picked up a small number of times. The V call is TRBV6-6, the J call TRBJ1-1; the match to TRBD1 covers 9 bases. Per germline, CDR1 MNHNY and CDR2 SVGAGI (reference sequence). This CDR3 comprises 14 residues. Trimming took 7 bases from V and 2 from J; bases not matched to a gene: 5. The CDR3 nucleotides are TGTGCCAGCAAGCTACAGGGGGCAAACACTGAAGCTTTCTTT. Its translation is CASKLQGANTEAFF.

This clone was picked up one time. This rearrangement joins TRBV6-1 to TRBJ2-7; 14 nucleotides match TRBD2. There are 16 residues in the CDR3. Germline values: CDR1 MNHNS, CDR2 SASEGT. The junction had 3 bases not matched to a gene; V was cut back by 4 bases and J by 1 base. CDR3 region: CASSAGLAGASYEQYF. The CDR3 DNA sequence: TGTGCCAGCAGTGCGGGACTAGCGGGAGCGTCCTACGAGCAGTACTTC.

The V and J genes are TRBV3-1 (or the pseudogene TRBV3-2) and TRBJ2-1; D uncertain. This CDR3 spans 16 amino acids. In germline, CDR1 is LGHDT, CDR2 YNNKEL (reference sequence). V was clipped by 1 base and J by 5 bases, with 15 bases between them. The CDR3 loop reads CASSQATVLTNNEQFF. CDR3 DNA sequence: TGTGCCAGCAGCCAAGCCACGGTCCTCACCAACAATGAGCAGTTCTTC.

Here the CDR3 reads CASSPQEDIQYF. The CDR3 bases are TGTGCCAGCAGCCCTCAGGAGGACATTCAGTACTTC. The chain is built from TRBV5-5 and TRBJ2-4; D possibly corresponds to TRBD2 (5 bases). This CDR3 spans 12 amino acids. V was trimmed by 4 bases and J by 8 bases, leaving 10 bases between them. Germline lookup yields CDR1 SGHKS and CDR2 YYEKEE (reference sequence).

The CDR3 DNA reads as TGCGCCAGCAGCCAGAGGCACGGACAGGGGGTAGATACGCAGTATTTT. Translating gives CASSQRHGQGVDTQYF. The gene calls are TRBV4-1 and TRBJ2-3, with 10 bases that match TRBD1. The CDR3 totals 16 residues. Germline V lookup: CDR1 MGHRA, CDR2 YSYEKL. V shed 3 bases, J shed 5 bases, and the junction held 8 bases outside the gene matches.

This clone has only one observation. V gene TRBV7-9 combines with J gene TRBJ1-2, with 7 nucleotides matching TRBD1. The trim removed 5 bases at V and 8 bases at J, leaving 5 bases unmatched. This CDR3 spans 12 amino acids. Germline lookup yields CDR1 SEHNR and CDR2 FQNEAQ (reference sequence). Here the CDR3 reads CASSPPGGGYTF. CDR3 DNA: TGTGCCAGCAGCCCACCAGGGGGAGGCTACACCTTC.

The chain uses TRBV6-2 or TRBV6-3 and TRBJ2-7; 7 positions match TRBD1. Germline CDR1 reads MNHEY; CDR2 reads SVGEGT. Unmatched junction bases numbered 8, after V lost 6 bases and J lost 6 bases. The CDR3 has 13 amino acids. The CDR3 reads CASSGDRVGEQYV. CDR3 in DNA: TGTGCCAGCAGCGGCGACAGGGTGGGCGAGCAGTACGTC.

This chain links TRBV7-2 with TRBJ1-3; unclear D gene. Germline V gene data show CDR1 as SGHTA and CDR2 as FQGNSA. The CDR3 runs to 13 residues. Trimming removed 2 bases from V and 4 bases from J, with 6 bases in between. The CDR3 DNA reads as TGTGCCAGCAGCTTATATCCGGGAAACACCATATATTTT. This translates into CASSLYPGNTIYF.

V gene TRBV5-5 combines with J gene TRBJ1-5, with D unresolved. The CDR3 consists of 14 residues. Trimming pared 4 bases from V and 2 bases from J, leaving 10 bases between. Germline assignment: CDR1 SGHKS and CDR2 YYEKEE (reference sequence). The CDR3 is CASSPRNGNQPQHF. The DNA for the CDR3 is TGTGCCAGCAGCCCCAGGAATGGCAATCAGCCCCAGCATTTT.

The chain links TRBV5-1 to TRBJ2-1; 9 bases fit TRBD1. CDR1 SGHRS and CDR2 YFSETQ come from the germline V gene. The V gene end was trimmed by 4 bases and the J gene end by 4 bases; junction bases not matched to a gene: 12. The CDR3 is made up of 17 amino acids. CDR3 sequence: CASSLSVPGTGYNEQFF. The CDR3 nucleotides read TGCGCCAGCAGCCTTTCCGTCCCCGGGACAGGGTACAATGAGCAGTTCTTC. The full variable domain, its missing parts supplied by reference TRBV5-1 and TRBJ2-1, is KAGVTQTPRYLIKTRGQQVTLSCSPISGHRSVSWYQQTPGQGLQFLFEYFSETQRNKGNFPGRFSGRQFSNSRSEMNVSTLELGDSALYLCASSLSVPGTGYNEQFFGPGTRLTVL.

V gene TRBV5-4 combines with J gene TRBJ2-3, with TRBD2 matching over 10 bases. This CDR3 is 13 amino acids long. V lost 7 bases to trimming and J lost 6 bases; unmatched junction nucleotides: 5. CDR1 is SGHNT, CDR2 YYREEE, per germline (reference sequence). The CDR3 region is CASGLADGDTQYF. The CDR3 nucleotides are TGTGCCAGCGGACTAGCGGATGGGGATACGCAGTATTTT.